Listed below are T cell receptor beta chains from one sample, sequenced in a study of cytomegalovirus exposure and HLA in healthy donors. TCRdb keeps only in-frame clones here, not all; method: immunoSEQ multiplex PCR. The data show around 350,000 clones, about nine tenths seen once. Sequenced material: PBMCs. The origin of the receptors is a woman aged 18-29 years in good health and CMV-seronegative. CDR3s include the opening cysteine and the closing phenylalanine or tryptophan. A D gene is named only where the DNA matches it firmly. A row's size may be missing; if present it is once, few, many or a size class.

v_gene	j_gene	abundance	d_gene	CDR3aa	CDR3nt
TRBV5-4	TRBJ2-3	NA	TRBD2	CASSYRGGINTQYF	TGTGCCAGCAGCTACCGGGGGGGGATCAATACGCAGTATTTT
TRBV28	TRBJ2-7	NA	NA	CASSPDPTRLLEQYF	TGTGCCAGCAGTCCCGACCCGACCAGGCTTCTCGAGCAGTACTTC
TRBV2	TRBJ1-1	NA	NA	CASTDRGMNTEAFF	TGTGCCAGCACCGACCGGGGAATGAACACTGAAGCTTTCTTT
TRBV30	TRBJ1-1	once	NA	CAWSVLGGNTEAFF	TGTGCCTGGAGTGTCCTGGGGGGAAATACTGAAGCTTTCTTT
TRBV18	TRBJ2-2	NA	TRBD1	CASSPTTGGITGELFF	TGTGCCAGCTCACCAACCACAGGGGGCATCACCGGGGAGCTGTTTTTT
TRBV5-1	TRBJ1-3	NA	NA	CASSLEAGPSGNTIYF	TGCGCCAGCAGCTTGGAAGCAGGTCCCTCTGGAAACACCATATATTTT
TRBV4-1	TRBJ1-5	NA	NA	CASSQDQGREINQPQHF	TGCGCCAGCAGCCAAGATCAGGGCAGGGAAATCAATCAGCCCCAGCATTTT
TRBV19	TRBJ2-7	NA	NA	CASMAGTTSSYEQYF	TGTGCCAGTATGGCCGGAACGACATCCTCCTACGAGCAGTACTTC
TRBV28	TRBJ1-2	once	TRBD1	CASRQGVASIDGYTF	TGTGCCAGCCGACAGGGGGTCGCGTCGATAGATGGCTACACCTTC
TRBV4-1	TRBJ2-7	NA	NA	CASSQGTTYEQYF	TGCGCCAGCAGCCAGGGTACTACCTACGAGCAGTACTTC
TRBV4-2	TRBJ2-2	NA	TRBD2	CASSQPGRLESGTRTGELFF	TGTGCCAGCAGCCAACCCGGTAGGTTGGAGAGCGGGACCCGCACCGGGGAGCTGTTTTTT
TRBV27	TRBJ2-3	NA	NA	CASSLGASETQYF	TGTGCCAGCAGCCTTGGGGCGTCCGAGACGCAGTATTTT
TRBV7-6	TRBJ2-7	NA	TRBD1	CASSLGRTKGQGPYEQYF	TGTGCCAGCAGTTTAGGCCGAACTAAGGGACAGGGGCCCTACGAGCAGTACTTC
TRBV7-6	TRBJ2-7	once	TRBD1	CASSQDRGSYEQYF	TGTGCCAGCAGCCAGGACAGGGGGAGCTACGAGCAGTACTTC